One sample yielded the 3 T cell receptor beta chains listed below, sequenced in a study of blood T cells in healthy people across ages. Combining a sample-barcoded 5' primer with a J-beta primer mix, a second PCR ran for roughly 6 to 12 cycles. Each CDR3 protein is one row after TCRdb ran MiXCR on the 5' RACE reads. The sample lists approximately 800,000 distinct CDR3 sequences, about 61% occurring once. Sequencing used blood. Receptors were obtained from a middle-aged man in good health.

This clonotype was detected only a few times. V usage is TRBV20-1 and J usage is TRBJ2-3; D is ambiguous. Per germline, CDR1 DFQATT and CDR2 SNEGSKA (reference sequence). V lost 6 bases and J lost 4, with 11 bases in between. The length of the CDR3 is 12 residues. The CDR3 nucleotides read TGCAGTGCGGACGTCGGCGCAGATACGCAGTATTTT. Protein: CSADVGADTQYF.

This rearrangement joins TRBV7-2 to TRBJ2-5; TRBD1 agrees at 7 bases. The DNA end is a closer match to TRBJ2-7, so the J assignment may be wrong. This CDR3 comprises 16 residues. The V gene's germline CDR1 is SGHTA and CDR2 FQGNSA. The CDR3 reads CASSRLRQGSSYEQYF. In DNA, the CDR3 is TGTGCCAGCAGCAGATTAAGACAGGGTAGTTCCTACGAGCAGTACTTC.

The rearrangement links TRBV29-1 to TRBJ2-3, with D hard to call. V lost 0 bases and J 2 bases, leaving 3 bases between the germline ends. Germline lookup yields CDR1 SQVTM and CDR2 ANQGSEA. The CDR3 has 12 residues. CDR3 region: CSVEEATDTQYF. The DNA for the CDR3 is TGCAGCGTTGAAGAAGCCACAGATACGCAGTATTTT.